Listed here are 6 T cell receptor beta chains from one sample, sequenced in a study of shared clonotypes between healthy human individuals. Assay used: immunoSEQ multiplex PCR; TCRdb lists only in-frame clones, some missing. The sample consists of millions of clones, over 85% of them appearing once. Material: naive CD4+ T cells sorted from blood. Subset of the sample: CD45RA+ positively selected. These TCRs come from a young man in good health.

The rearrangement links TRBV6-6 to TRBJ1-2; tentative D call: TRBD1 (6 bases). Trimming removed 2 bases from V and 7 bases from J, with 14 bases in between. There are 14 residues in the CDR3. The germline CDR1 and CDR2 sequences are MNHNY and SVGAGI (reference sequence). CDR3 sequence: CASSYQPGGGGYTF. Written as DNA, the CDR3 is TGTGCCAGCAGTTACCAGCCTGGAGGGGGTGGCTACACCTTC.

V usage is TRBV6-1 and J usage is TRBJ1-2, with 9 bases aligning to TRBD1. V lost 4 bases, J lost 8 bases, and 5 bases stayed unmatched. Per the germline V gene, CDR1 is MNHNS and CDR2 is SASEGT. The CDR3 is made up of 13 amino acids. CDR3 protein: CASSADRGMGYTF. In DNA form, the CDR3 reads TGTGCCAGCAGTGCAGACAGGGGGATGGGCTACACCTTC.

The chain joins TRBV10-3 to TRBJ1-5; 9 nucleotides match TRBD1. The J segment lost 4 bases and the V segment lost 6 bases, leaving 4 bases of the junction unmatched. CDR1 ENHRY and CDR2 SYGVKD come from the germline V gene. The CDR3 contains 14 residues. The CDR3 nucleotides read TGTGCCATCAGCCGACAGGGGGGAAATCAGCCCCAGCATTTT. This sequence encodes CAISRQGGNQPQHF.

This clone was recorded only once. V usage is TRBV19 and J usage is TRBJ2-6; D is possibly TRBD1 (5 bases). CDR1 is LNHDA and CDR2 is SQIVND in the germline V gene (reference sequence). The V end was cut by 6 bases, the J end by 0 bases, with 6 bases between. The CDR3 has 14 residues. CDR3 region: CASRQVSGANVLTF. CDR3 DNA: TGTGCCAGTAGACAGGTCTCTGGGGCCAACGTCCTGACTTTC.

The chain has TRBV5-4 and TRBJ2-7; 7 bases line up with TRBD2. V lost 2 bases and J lost 0; bases outside the gene matches: 5. Germline V gene sequence: CDR1 SGHNT, CDR2 YYREEE (reference sequence). The CDR3 is made up of 15 amino acids. The CDR3 coding sequence is TGTGCCAGCAGCTTAACTAGCGTGAGCTCCTACGAGCAGTACTTC. Translated, it gives CASSLTSVSSYEQYF.

This sequence joins TRBV5-1 and TRBJ1-1; D is perhaps TRBD1 (6 bases). CDR1 is SGHRS and CDR2 is YFSETQ in the germline V gene. Between the trimmed V and J ends, which lost 6 bases and 0 bases, there was a span of 12 bases. The CDR3 is 14 residues long. The DNA of the CDR3 is TGCGCCAGCACCCCGGGACAACTGAACACTGAAGCTTTCTTT. It specifies CASTPGQLNTEAFF. The whole variable domain, filled in from reference TRBV5-1 and TRBJ1-1, reads KAGVTQTPRYLIKTRGQQVTLSCSPISGHRSVSWYQQTPGQGLQFLFEYFSETQRNKGNFPGRFSGRQFSNSRSEMNVSTLELGDSALYLCASTPGQLNTEAFFGQGTRLTVV.